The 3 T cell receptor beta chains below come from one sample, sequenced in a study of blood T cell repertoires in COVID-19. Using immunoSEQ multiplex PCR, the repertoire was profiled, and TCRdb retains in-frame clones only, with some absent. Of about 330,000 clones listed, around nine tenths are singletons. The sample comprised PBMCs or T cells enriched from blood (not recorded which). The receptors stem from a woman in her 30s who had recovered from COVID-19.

CDR3: CASSLLGGESNQPQHF. In DNA, the CDR3 is TGTGCCAGCAGCTTGTTAGGGGGAGAAAGCAATCAGCCCCAGCATTTT. The genes are TRBV5-5 and TRBJ1-5; possibly TRBD1 for D (6 bases). CDR1 and CDR2 from the germline V gene are SGHKS and YYEKEE (reference sequence). Trimming left V 1 base short and J 1 base short, with 12 bases between. The CDR3 runs to 16 residues.

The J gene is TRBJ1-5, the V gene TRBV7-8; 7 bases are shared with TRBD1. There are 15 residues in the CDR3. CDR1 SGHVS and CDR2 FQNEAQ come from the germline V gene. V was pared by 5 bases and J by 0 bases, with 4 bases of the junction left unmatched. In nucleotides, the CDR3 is TGTGCCAGCAGCCAAAACAGGGGTAGCAATCAGCCCCAGCATTTT. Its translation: CASSQNRGSNQPQHF.

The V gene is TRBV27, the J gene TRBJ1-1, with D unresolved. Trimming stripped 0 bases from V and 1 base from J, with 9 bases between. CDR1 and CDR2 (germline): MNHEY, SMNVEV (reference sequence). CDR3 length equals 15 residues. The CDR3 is CASSLSVNGNTEAFF. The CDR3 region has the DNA TGTGCCAGCAGTTTATCTGTCAACGGGAACACTGAAGCTTTCTTT.